The TCR beta chain under discussion was sequenced for a study of early T cells in non-severe SARS-CoV-2 infection. Study-wide context: The authors sequenced bulk RNA from unsorted whole blood, leaving chains unpaired.

This clonotype appeared many times. Researchers tagged individual cDNA molecules with unique molecular identifiers. Each CDR3 protein is one row after TCRdb ran MiXCR on the 5' RACE reads. The sample shows 80,000 to 100,000 distinct CDR3 sequences, 8% to 13% of them seen only once. V lost 5 bases to trimming and J lost 5 bases, with 6 bases between them. This CDR3 region has 11 residues. Per germline, CDR1 SQVTM and CDR2 ANQGSEA. Sequences were derived from whole blood, sampled at baseline. The origin of this receptor is an adult who was a healthcare worker with PCR-confirmed SARS-CoV-2 infection or an uninfected control (not recorded which). This rearrangement joins TRBV29-1 to TRBJ2-2; D gene unclear. CDR3 in amino acids: CSVLETGELFF. For the CDR3, the DNA is TGCAGCGTTCTAGAGACCGGGGAGCTGTTTTTT.